This note documents a single T cell receptor (beta chain) sequence. The target antigen is unknown. The data were obtained in a study of molecular identifiers for immune sequencing clone quantification. General study results and limits: In naive cells, clones above 20 RNA copies held under 1% of molecules, whereas in effector cells they held over 98%.

CD8+CD4-CCR7+CD45RA+ sorting gave the naive CD8 T cells. Libraries of bulk TCR were made by previously described methods (with listed TCR primers). TCRdb called the PCR reads again in MiXCR, with one record for every CDR3 protein. The data show more than 550,000 distinct CDR3 sequences, roughly 25% seen once. The sample consisted of naive CD8+ T cells from blood, with Jurkat cell RNA spiked in. Subset indicated: FACS-sorted CD8+CD4-CCR7+CD45RA+ naive T cells. This clonotype was sampled from a human donor in good health. Some libraries in this study had Jurkat cell RNA spiked in.

CDR3 sequence reads: CATSKGRYPRANEKLFF. For the CDR3, the DNA is TGTGCCACCAGCAAAGGAAGATACCCGCGGGCTAATGAAAAACTGTTTTTT. This chain connects TRBV15 to TRBJ1-4; D gene ambiguous. The V end was cut by 4 bases, the J end by 3 bases, with 18 bases between. The CDR3 is 17 amino acids. Germline V gene lookup returns CDR1 LNHNV and CDR2 YYDKDF (reference sequence).